Here is one TCR beta chain with its context. The antigen is undetermined. V dropped 4 bases and J dropped 2 bases, with 23 bases sitting between them. The CDR3 runs 18 residues. Germline V gene sequence: CDR1 SGHTA, CDR2 FQGNSA. Unique-molecular-identifier-tagged TCR beta cDNA libraries were used. TCRdb re-analysed the PCR reads in MiXCR, keeping a single row per CDR3 protein. Of about 500,000 distinct CDR3 sequences in the sample, around 40% are singletons; the top ten hold 9% to 13%. The sample belongs to a study of post-analysis software for immune sequencing data. Study-level findings and limits: When patients were compared with controls, 5 or 6 TRBV segments were more frequent, TRBV5-6, TRBV5-1 and TRBV20-1 among them.

The sequenced sample consisted of blood. This clonotype was sampled from a girl between 10 and 17 years old with multiple sclerosis. This chain links TRBV7-2 with TRBJ2-5; D possibly matches TRBD1 or TRBD2 (5 bases each). CDR3 coding DNA: TGTGCCAGCAGCTCGCCCGAGGGGCAGGGAGTCTTACAAGAGACCCAGTACTTC. It encodes CASSSPEGQGVLQETQYF.